The 2 T cell receptor beta chains reported below all come from one sample, sequenced in a study of blood T cell repertoires in COVID-19. Here immunoSEQ multiplex PCR was the method, and the copy in TCRdb shows in-frame clones only, minus some. The sample lists approximately 210,000 clones, about 85% occurring once. Sequencing was performed on peripheral blood. The receptors were sampled from a woman older than 75 with COVID-19, enrolled during active disease.

The rearrangement joins TRBV4-3 to TRBJ2-1, with 10 bases that match TRBD2. Trimming took 4 bases from V and 0 from J; bases not matched to a gene: 12. This CDR3 contains 19 residues. The germline CDR1 and CDR2 sequences are LGHNA and YSLEER. The chain's CDR3 is CASSLGGLAGVISYNEQFF. The CDR3 coding sequence is TGCGCCAGCAGCCTCGGAGGGCTAGCGGGGGTTATCTCCTACAATGAGCAGTTCTTC.

The chain links TRBV28 to TRBJ1-1, with D uncertain. CDR1 is MDHEN, CDR2 SYDVKM, per germline. This CDR3 region has 12 residues. With 3 bases removed from V and 11 bases from J, the gap between germline ends came to 13 bases. The CDR3 loop reads CASSLGSGRAFF. CDR3 nucleotide sequence: TGTGCCAGCAGTTTGGGGAGTGGTCGCGCTTTCTTT.